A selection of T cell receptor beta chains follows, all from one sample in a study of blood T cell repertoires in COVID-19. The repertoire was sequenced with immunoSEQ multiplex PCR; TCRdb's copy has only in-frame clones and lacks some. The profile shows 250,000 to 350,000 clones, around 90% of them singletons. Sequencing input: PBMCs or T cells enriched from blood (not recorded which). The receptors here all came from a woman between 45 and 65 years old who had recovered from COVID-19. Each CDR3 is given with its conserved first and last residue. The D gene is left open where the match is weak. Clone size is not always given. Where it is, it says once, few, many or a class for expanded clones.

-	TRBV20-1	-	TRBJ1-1	CSAKRETQAFF	TGCAGTGCTAAGCGGGAGACACAAGCTTTCTTT
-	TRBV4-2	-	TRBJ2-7	CASSQGPGTYEQYF	TGTGCCAGCAGCCAAGGCCCAGGGACCTACGAGCAGTACTTC
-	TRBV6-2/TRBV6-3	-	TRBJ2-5	CASSPLALETQYF	TGTGCCAGCAGCCCCCTAGCGCTGGAGACCCAGTACTTC
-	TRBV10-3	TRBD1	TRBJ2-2	CAISAQGAGGELFF	TGTGCCATCAGTGCCCAGGGGGCCGGCGGGGAGCTGTTTTTT
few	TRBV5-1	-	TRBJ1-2	CASSPDAQNYGYTF	TGCGCCAGCAGCCCAGATGCACAGAACTATGGCTACACCTTC
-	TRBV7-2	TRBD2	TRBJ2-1	CASSSYTSGIDEQFF	TGTGCCAGCAGCTCCTATACTAGCGGGATCGATGAGCAGTTCTTC
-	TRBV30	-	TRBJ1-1	CAWDRMNTEAFF	TGTGCCTGGGACAGGATGAACACTGAAGCTTTCTTT
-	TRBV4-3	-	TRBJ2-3	CASSQVYTDTQYF	TGCGCCAGCAGCCAAGTGTACACAGATACGCAGTATTTT
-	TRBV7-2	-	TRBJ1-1	CASSRSTASPGEAFF	TGTGCCAGCAGTCGTTCGACAGCTTCCCCGGGTGAAGCTTTCTTT
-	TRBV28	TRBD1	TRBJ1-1	CASRRGTGSVTEAFF	TGTGCCAGCAGACGGGGGACAGGGTCGGTCACTGAAGCTTTCTTT